This TCR beta chain was observed in a study of T cells after posttransplantation cyclophosphamide. General study points: Skin or GI-infiltrating T cells shared few TRB sequences with blood. Recipient CMV seropositivity and CMV reactivation strongly tracked TRB clonality.

A word on this clone: The antigen remains undetermined.

Trimming removed 4 bases from V and 9 bases from J, with 13 bases in between. CDR3 length: 12 residues. Germline V gene sequence: CDR1 SGHAT, CDR2 FQNNGV. Sequenced by immunoSEQ multiplex PCR; TCRdb stores in-frame clones only, minus some. The profile shows about 46,000 clones, roughly 92% of them singletons. Material: PBMCs. The clonotype comes from a woman aged 50 to 65 in good health and a related stem cell transplant donor. The chain recombines TRBV11-2 with TRBJ2-7; no clear D. In nucleotides, the CDR3 is TGTGCCAGCAGCTCGTTGTCCTTCGGGCAGTACTTC. Encoded protein: CASSSLSFGQYF.